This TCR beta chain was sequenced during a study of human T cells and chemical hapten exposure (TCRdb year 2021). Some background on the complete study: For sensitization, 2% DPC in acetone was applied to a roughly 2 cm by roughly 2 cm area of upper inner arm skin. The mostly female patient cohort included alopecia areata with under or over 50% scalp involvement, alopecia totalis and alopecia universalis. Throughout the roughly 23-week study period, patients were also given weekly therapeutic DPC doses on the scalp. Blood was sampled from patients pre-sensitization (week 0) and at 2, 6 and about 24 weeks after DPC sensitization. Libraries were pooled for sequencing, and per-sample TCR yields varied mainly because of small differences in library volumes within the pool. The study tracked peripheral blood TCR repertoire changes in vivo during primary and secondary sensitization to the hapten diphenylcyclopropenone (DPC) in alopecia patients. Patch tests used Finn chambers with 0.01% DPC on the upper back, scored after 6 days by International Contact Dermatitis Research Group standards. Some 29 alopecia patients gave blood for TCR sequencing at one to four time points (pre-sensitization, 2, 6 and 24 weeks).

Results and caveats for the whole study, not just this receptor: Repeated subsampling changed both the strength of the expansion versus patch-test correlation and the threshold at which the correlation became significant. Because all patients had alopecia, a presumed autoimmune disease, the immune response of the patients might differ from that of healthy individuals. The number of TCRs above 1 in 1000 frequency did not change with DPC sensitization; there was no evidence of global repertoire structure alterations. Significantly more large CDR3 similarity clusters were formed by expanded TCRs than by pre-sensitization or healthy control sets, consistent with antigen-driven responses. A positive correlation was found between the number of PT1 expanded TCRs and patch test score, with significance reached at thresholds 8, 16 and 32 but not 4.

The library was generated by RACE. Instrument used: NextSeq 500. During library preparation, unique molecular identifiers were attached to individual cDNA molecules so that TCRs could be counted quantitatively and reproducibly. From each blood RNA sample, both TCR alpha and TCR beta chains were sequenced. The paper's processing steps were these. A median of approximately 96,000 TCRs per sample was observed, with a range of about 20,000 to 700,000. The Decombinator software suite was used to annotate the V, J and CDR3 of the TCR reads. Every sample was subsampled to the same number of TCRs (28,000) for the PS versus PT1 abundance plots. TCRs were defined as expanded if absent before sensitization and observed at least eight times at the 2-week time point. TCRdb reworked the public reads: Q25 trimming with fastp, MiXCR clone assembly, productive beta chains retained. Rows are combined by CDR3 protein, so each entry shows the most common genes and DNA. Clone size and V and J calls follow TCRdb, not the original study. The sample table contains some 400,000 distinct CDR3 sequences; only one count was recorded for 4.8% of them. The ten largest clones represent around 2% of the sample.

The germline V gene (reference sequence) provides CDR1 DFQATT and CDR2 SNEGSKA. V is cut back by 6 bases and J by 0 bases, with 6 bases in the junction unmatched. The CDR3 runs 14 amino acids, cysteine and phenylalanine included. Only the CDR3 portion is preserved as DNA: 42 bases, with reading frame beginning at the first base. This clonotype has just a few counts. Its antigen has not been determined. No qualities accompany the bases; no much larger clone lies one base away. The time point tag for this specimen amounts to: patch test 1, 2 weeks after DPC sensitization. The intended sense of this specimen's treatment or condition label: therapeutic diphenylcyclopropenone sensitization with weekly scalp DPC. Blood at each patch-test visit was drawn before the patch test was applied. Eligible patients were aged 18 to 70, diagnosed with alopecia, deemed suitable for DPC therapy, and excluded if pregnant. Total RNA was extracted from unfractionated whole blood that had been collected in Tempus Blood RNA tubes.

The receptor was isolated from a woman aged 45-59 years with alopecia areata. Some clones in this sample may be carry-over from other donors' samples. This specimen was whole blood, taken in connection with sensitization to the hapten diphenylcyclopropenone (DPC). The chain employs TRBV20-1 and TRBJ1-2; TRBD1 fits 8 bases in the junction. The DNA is TGCAGTGCCAGGACAGGGATAACTAACTATGGCTACACCTTC. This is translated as CSARTGITNYGYTF.